Below, 14 T cell receptor beta chains from the same sample are listed, as sequenced in a study of cytomegalovirus exposure and HLA in healthy donors. With 60 Vbeta and 13 Jbeta primers, the PCR was carried out. Produced via immunoSEQ multiplex PCR; TCRdb's table is partial and in-frame only. This sample carries about 200,000 clones, around three quarters of them seen once, and the ten largest clones take 1.5% to 2%. Sequenced input: PBMCs. These receptors were collected from a woman in her twenties or thirties in good health and CMV-seronegative.

The genes are TRBV5-1 and TRBJ1-1; D gene unclear. Germline CDR1 and CDR2: SGHRS and YFSETQ. The CDR3 covers 13 residues. Trimming left V 3 bases short and J 5 bases short, with 11 bases between. CDR3 sequence (DNA): TGCGCCAGCAGCTCTACTCAGAGGACTGAAGCTTTCTTT. Translating it yields CASSSTQRTEAFF. Full variable domain (outside the CDR3, taken from reference TRBV5-1 and TRBJ1-1): KAGVTQTPRYLIKTRGQQVTLSCSPISGHRSVSWYQQTPGQGLQFLFEYFSETQRNKGNFPGRFSGRQFSNSRSEMNVSTLELGDSALYLCASSSTQRTEAFFGQGTRLTVV.

The chain joins TRBV18 to TRBJ2-6; 10 nucleotides match TRBD1. The CDR3 length is 18 residues. Germline assignment: CDR1 KGHSH and CDR2 LQKENI. Losses at the gene ends were 0 bases for V and 0 bases for J; bases not matched to a gene: 2. CDR3 sequence reads: CASSPPGQGSSGANVLTF. The CDR3 bases are TGTGCCAGCTCACCACCGGGACAGGGGAGCTCTGGGGCCAACGTCCTGACTTTC.

This sequence joins TRBV4-3 and TRBJ1-1; 8 bases map to TRBD1. V trimming: 3 bases; J trimming: 4 bases; junction bases outside the gene matches: 10. Germline CDR1 LGHNA, CDR2 YSLEER. The CDR3 contains 16 residues. For the CDR3, the DNA is TGCGCCAGCAGCCACCGACCCGGACAGGGATTCACTGAAGCTTTCTTT. It is translated as CASSHRPGQGFTEAFF.

This clone was picked up one time. This sequence joins TRBV25-1 and TRBJ1-3; TRBD1 is a possible D gene (6 bases). Per germline, CDR1 MGHDK and CDR2 SYGVNS. The V gene lost 3 bases and the J gene lost 2 bases, with 11 bases spanning the gap. The CDR3 is 15 amino acids. The CDR3 spells CASSDMDRPGNTIYF. CDR3 sequence (DNA): TGTGCCAGCAGTGATATGGACAGACCTGGAAACACCATATATTTT.

This clone was found a few times. This sequence joins TRBV5-5 and TRBJ2-1; 9 positions agree with TRBD1. Germline CDR1 reads SGHKS; CDR2 reads YYEKEE (reference sequence). With 1 base clipped from V and 3 bases from J, the junction kept 5 bases outside the gene matches. CDR3 size: 16 residues. CDR3 in DNA: TGTGCCAGCAGCTTGTGGGACAGGGCTAACTACAATGAGCAGTTCTTC. It yields the protein CASSLWDRANYNEQFF.

The chain uses TRBV7-6 and TRBJ2-2, with TRBD2 matching over 7 bases. The CDR3 has 17 amino acids. Germline lookup yields CDR1 SGHVS and CDR2 FNYEAQ. V lost 4 bases and J lost 4; bases outside the gene matches: 12. CDR3 protein: CASSSPLGGGSTGELFF. The CDR3 bases are TGTGCCAGCAGCTCCCCCCTTGGGGGAGGGAGCACCGGGGAGCTGTTTTTT.

This chain joins TRBV6-5 and TRBJ1-5; no firm D call. CDR1 MNHEY and CDR2 SVGAGI come from the germline V gene. CDR3 length: 12 amino acids. Deletions cut 6 bases from V and 10 bases from J, with 13 bases between. The CDR3 reads CASSLGEGPQHF. The CDR3 DNA reads as TGTGCCAGCAGCTTGGGTGAGGGTCCCCAGCATTTT.

There are a few counts of this clone. Given the absence of the conserved phenylalanine or tryptophan at the CDR3 end, a read error is likely. It is unclear where the CDR3 begins or ends on the DNA, so no DNA is shown, and the CDR3 is as TCRdb lists it. V is TRBV9 and J is TRBJ2-3; TRBD2 is the table's D call, not checked against the DNA. The CDR3 contains 8 residues when both ends are counted. CDR1 and CDR2 from the germline V gene are SGDLS and YYNGEE. The CDR3 loop is CASSRGGS.

The J gene is TRBJ2-5, the V gene TRBV6-1, with 10 bases identical to TRBD1. The CDR3 extends over 15 amino acids. The V gene end was trimmed by 3 bases and the J gene end by 5 bases; junction bases not matched to a gene: 6. The germline gives CDR1 MNHNS, CDR2 SASEGT. The CDR3 reads CASSERTGGGETQYF. DNA of the CDR3: TGTGCCAGCAGTGAGAGGACAGGGGGTGGCGAGACCCAGTACTTC.

This chain links TRBV4-1 with TRBJ1-1; 10 nucleotides align to TRBD1. Germline V CDR1 and CDR2: MGHRA, YSYEKL. Trimming took 0 bases from V and 6 from J; bases not matched to a gene: 7. This CDR3 is built from 16 residues. CDR3 region: CASSQDLTGGLAEAFF. CDR3 nucleotide sequence: TGCGCCAGCAGCCAAGACCTGACAGGGGGCCTCGCTGAAGCTTTCTTT.

V usage is TRBV25-1 and J usage is TRBJ2-3, with a weak D call TRBD2 (5 bases). This CDR3 has 13 amino acids. CDR1 is MGHDK, CDR2 SYGVNS, per germline. The germline V and J ends were trimmed by 4 bases and 11 bases, with 16 bases remaining between them. CDR3 bases: TGTGCCAGCAGTGTCCGCGATTCCGCGGGGCAGTATTTT. Encoded protein: CASSVRDSAGQYF.

In DNA form, the CDR3 reads TGTGCCAGCAGCACACGACTAGCTACCTACAATGAGCAGTTCTTC. Protein product: CASSTRLATYNEQFF. This chain joins TRBV9 and TRBJ2-1, with TRBD2 matching over 7 bases. V lost 4 bases, J lost 2 bases, and 6 bases stayed unmatched. The CDR3 is made up of 15 amino acids. Germline CDR1 and CDR2: SGDLS and YYNGEE.

The V gene is TRBV27, the J gene TRBJ1-2, with TRBD1 identical over 8 bases. This CDR3 has 14 residues. Germline V CDR1 and CDR2: MNHEY, SMNVEV (reference sequence). With 7 bases clipped from V and 4 bases from J, the junction kept 8 bases outside the gene matches. CDR3 protein: CASTNRDRPYGYTF. DNA of the CDR3: TGTGCCAGCACCAACCGGGACAGGCCCTATGGCTACACCTTC.

This sequence joins TRBV7-9 and TRBJ1-2, with 10 bases that match TRBD1. Trimming took 10 bases from V and 5 from J; bases not matched to a gene: 4. The CDR3 has 12 amino acids. Germline V lookup: CDR1 SEHNR, CDR2 FQNEAQ (reference sequence). Here the CDR3 DNA reads TGTGCCATCGGGACAGGGGTATATGGCTACACCTTC. Its protein is CAIGTGVYGYTF.